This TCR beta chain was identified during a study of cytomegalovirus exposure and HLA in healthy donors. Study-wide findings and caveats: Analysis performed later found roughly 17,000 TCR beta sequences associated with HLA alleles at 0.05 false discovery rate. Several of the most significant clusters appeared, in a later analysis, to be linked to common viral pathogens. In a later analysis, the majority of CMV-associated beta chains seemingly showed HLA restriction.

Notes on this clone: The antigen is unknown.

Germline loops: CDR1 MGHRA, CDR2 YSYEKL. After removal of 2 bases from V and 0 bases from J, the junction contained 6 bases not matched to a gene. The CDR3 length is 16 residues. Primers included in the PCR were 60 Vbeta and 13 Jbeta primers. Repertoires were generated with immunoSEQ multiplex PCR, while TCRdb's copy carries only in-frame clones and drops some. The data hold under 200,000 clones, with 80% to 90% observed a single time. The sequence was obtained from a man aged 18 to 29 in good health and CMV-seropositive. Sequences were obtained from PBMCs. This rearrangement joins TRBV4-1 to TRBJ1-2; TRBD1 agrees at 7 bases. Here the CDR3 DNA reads TGCGCCAGCAGCCAACTTCCCGGGACAGCTAACTATGGCTACACCTTC. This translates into CASSQLPGTANYGYTF.